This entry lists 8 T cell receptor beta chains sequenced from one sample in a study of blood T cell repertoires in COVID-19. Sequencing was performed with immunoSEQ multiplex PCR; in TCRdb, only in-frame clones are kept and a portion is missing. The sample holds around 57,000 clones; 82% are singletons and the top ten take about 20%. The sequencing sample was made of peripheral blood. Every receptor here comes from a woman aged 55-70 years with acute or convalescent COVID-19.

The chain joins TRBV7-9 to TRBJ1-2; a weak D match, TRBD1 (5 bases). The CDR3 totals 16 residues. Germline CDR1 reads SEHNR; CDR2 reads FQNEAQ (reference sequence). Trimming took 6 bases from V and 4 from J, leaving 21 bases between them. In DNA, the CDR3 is TGTGCCAGCAGATCCTCCCTAGACAGATCTACCTATGGCTACACCTTC. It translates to CASRSSLDRSTYGYTF.

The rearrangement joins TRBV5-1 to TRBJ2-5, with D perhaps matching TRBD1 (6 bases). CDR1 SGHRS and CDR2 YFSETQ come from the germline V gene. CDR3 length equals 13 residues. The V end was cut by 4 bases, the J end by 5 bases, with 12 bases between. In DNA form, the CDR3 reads TGCGCCAGCAGCGCCGGGACATATGAGACCCAGTACTTC. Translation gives CASSAGTYETQYF. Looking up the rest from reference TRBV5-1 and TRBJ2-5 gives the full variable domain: KAGVTQTPRYLIKTRGQQVTLSCSPISGHRSVSWYQQTPGQGLQFLFEYFSETQRNKGNFPGRFSGRQFSNSRSEMNVSTLELGDSALYLCASSAGTYETQYFGPGTRLLVL.

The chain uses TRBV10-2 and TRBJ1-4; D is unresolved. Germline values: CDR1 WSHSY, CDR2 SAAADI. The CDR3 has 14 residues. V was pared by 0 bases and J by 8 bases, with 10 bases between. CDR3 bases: TGCGCCAGCAGTGAGTCAGTAGACTACGAAAAACTGTTTTTT. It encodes CASSESVDYEKLFF.

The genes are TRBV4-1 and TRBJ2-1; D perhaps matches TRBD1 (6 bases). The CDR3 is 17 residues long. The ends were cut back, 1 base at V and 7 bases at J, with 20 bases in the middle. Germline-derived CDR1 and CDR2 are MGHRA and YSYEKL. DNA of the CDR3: TGCGCCAGCAGCCAAGTCCCAGGGCCGGTCAGGGGTAATGAGCAGTTCTTC. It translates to CASSQVPGPVRGNEQFF.

As DNA, the CDR3 is TGTGCCAGCAGTTTTTTAGGACAGACAAATTCACCCCTCCACTTT. The encoded protein is CASSFLGQTNSPLHF. The rearrangement joins TRBV19 to TRBJ1-6; maybe TRBD1 (6 bases). The CDR3 length is 15 residues. Trimming pared 9 bases from V and 7 bases from J, leaving 19 bases between. The germline gives CDR1 LNHDA, CDR2 SQIVND (reference sequence).

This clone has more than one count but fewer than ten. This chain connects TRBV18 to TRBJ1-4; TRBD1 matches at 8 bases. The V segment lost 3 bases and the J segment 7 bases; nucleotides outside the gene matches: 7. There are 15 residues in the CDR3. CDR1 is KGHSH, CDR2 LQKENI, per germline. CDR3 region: CASSPVTGEGEKLFF. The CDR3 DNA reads TGTGCCAGCTCACCCGTGACAGGGGAAGGTGAAAAACTGTTTTTT.

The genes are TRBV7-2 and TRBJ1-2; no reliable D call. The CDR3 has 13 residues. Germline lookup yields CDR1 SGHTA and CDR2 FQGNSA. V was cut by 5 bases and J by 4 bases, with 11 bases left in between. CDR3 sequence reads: CASSPAAAYGYTF. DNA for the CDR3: TGTGCCAGCAGCCCCGCCGCGGCCTATGGCTACACCTTC.

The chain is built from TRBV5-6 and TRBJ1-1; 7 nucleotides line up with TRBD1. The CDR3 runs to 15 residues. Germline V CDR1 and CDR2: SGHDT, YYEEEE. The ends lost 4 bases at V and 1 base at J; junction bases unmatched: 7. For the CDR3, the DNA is TGTGCCAGCAGCCTCCCCGGGACAGAGAACACTGAAGCTTTCTTT. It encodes CASSLPGTENTEAFF.